These 8 T cell receptor beta chains were sequenced from one sample in a study of molecular identifiers for immune sequencing clone quantification. TCRdb used MiXCR to reprocess the PCR reads, holding one entry per CDR3 protein. The top ten clones hold approximately 0.76% of a sample with about half a million distinct CDR3 sequences, 25% of them seen once. Source material: naive CD8+ T cells from blood, with Jurkat cell RNA spiked in. Indicated subset: FACS-sorted CD8+CD4-CCR7+CD45RA+ naive T cells. The receptors derive from a human donor in good health. Some libraries in this study had Jurkat cell RNA spiked in.

The V gene is TRBV20-1, the J gene TRBJ2-7; tentatively, D is TRBD2 (5 bases). CDR3 size: 16 residues. The germline V and J ends were trimmed by 0 bases and 0 bases, with 15 bases remaining between them. The V gene's germline CDR1 is DFQATT and CDR2 SNEGSKA (reference sequence). This CDR3 reads CSARDPFKRVSYEQYF. The CDR3 DNA sequence: TGCAGTGCTAGAGATCCTTTTAAGAGGGTCTCCTACGAGCAGTACTTC.

This rearrangement joins TRBV3-1 to TRBJ2-3; 8 bases are shared with TRBD2. Trimming took 1 base from V and 6 from J; bases not matched to a gene: 6. CDR3 length: 15 residues. Per germline, CDR1 LGHDT and CDR2 YNNKEL (reference sequence). The CDR3 protein is CASSQGTSRGDTQYF. The CDR3 coding sequence is TGTGCCAGCAGCCAAGGGACTAGCCGAGGGGATACGCAGTATTTT.

This clonotype was observed at least ten times. The gene calls are TRBV29-1 and TRBJ1-2, with D maybe TRBD1 (5 bases). The germline V gene encodes CDR1 SQVTM and CDR2 ANQGSEA. The CDR3 sequence is 12 residues long. The ends were cut back, 5 bases at V and 7 bases at J, with 14 bases in the middle. The CDR3 DNA reads TGCAGCGTTCCGACAGCACCCTTTGGCTACACCTTC. This translates into CSVPTAPFGYTF.

This clonotype was seen ten or more times. V gene TRBV6-1 combines with J gene TRBJ2-7, with 11 bases that match TRBD2. CDR1 is MNHNS, CDR2 SASEGT, per germline. The CDR3 extends over 16 amino acids. Trimming took 4 bases from V and 2 from J; bases not matched to a gene: 7. CDR3 protein: CASSATSGGPAYEQYF. The CDR3 DNA sequence: TGTGCCAGCAGTGCTACTAGCGGGGGCCCCGCCTACGAGCAGTACTTC.

Concerning this clonotype itself: Compared with germline, one end of the junction differs, possibly owing to a read error. V is TRBV14 and J is TRBJ1-2; D may be TRBD1 (5 bases). The CDR3 length is 14 residues. Germline V gene sequence: CDR1 SGHDN, CDR2 FVKESK. CDR3 sequence reads: CASSQGPRIPPDRF. The CDR3 nucleotides are TGTGCCAGCAGCCAGGGACCGCGGATCCCCCCAGATCGCTTC.

This clonotype was counted a few times. The rearrangement links TRBV7-9 to TRBJ2-7; 8 nucleotides line up with TRBD1. CDR1 SEHNR and CDR2 FQNEAQ come from the germline V gene (reference sequence). The J segment lost 4 bases and the V segment lost 5 bases, leaving 13 bases of the junction unmatched. The CDR3 runs to 16 residues. CDR3 region: CASSRPSRTGTYEQYF. CDR3 in DNA: TGTGCCAGCAGCCGACCCTCTAGGACAGGGACTTACGAGCAGTACTTC.

The CDR3 sequence is CASSSGQPTLFETQYF. In nucleotides, the CDR3 is TGTGCCAGCAGTTCCGGACAGCCCACCCTTTTTGAGACCCAGTACTTC. The gene calls are TRBV28 and TRBJ2-5, with a possible D match to TRBD1 (6 bases). This CDR3 has 16 amino acids. V lost 4 bases and J lost 5, with 20 bases in between. Germline V lookup: CDR1 MDHEN, CDR2 SYDVKM.

With regard to this clonotype: Relative to the germline gene, one junction end is altered; a read error may explain this. The chain is built from TRBV7-9 and TRBJ2-1; D is perhaps TRBD1 (6 bases). The CDR3 contains 19 residues. Germline-derived CDR1 and CDR2 are SEHNR and FQNEAQ (reference sequence). The CDR3 nucleotides read TGTGCCAGCAGCTCTACAGACCTCACTCGGGACATTGATTACAATGGGCAGTTCTTC. Its protein product is CASSSTDLTRDIDYNGQFF.